This entry lists 4 T cell receptor beta chains sequenced from one sample in a study of blood T cell repertoires in COVID-19. Repertoires were generated with immunoSEQ multiplex PCR, while TCRdb's copy carries only in-frame clones and drops some. Of some 400,000 clones listed, 80% to 90% are singletons. The sequenced sample was peripheral blood. These receptors were obtained from a woman in her sixties with COVID-19, enrolled during active disease.

V is TRBV5-1 and J is TRBJ2-5, with 8 bases matching TRBD1. The V gene's germline CDR1 is SGHRS and CDR2 YFSETQ. Trimming at V came to 0 bases and at J to 4 bases, leaving 11 bases not matched to a gene. The CDR3 consists of 17 residues. Here the CDR3 reads CASSLAPGQGALETQYF. CDR3 in DNA: TGCGCCAGCAGCTTGGCGCCTGGGCAGGGGGCACTAGAGACCCAGTACTTC.

The J gene is TRBJ1-5, the V gene TRBV19; D might be TRBD1 (6 bases). The CDR3 runs 15 residues. The V end lost 7 bases, the J end lost 5 bases, and 18 bases lay between the germline ends. CDR1 and CDR2 (germline): LNHDA, SQIVND (reference sequence). CDR3 protein: CASTPGGQGYQPQHF. DNA for the CDR3: TGTGCCAGTACCCCCGGGGGGCAAGGATATCAGCCCCAGCATTTT.

The chain recombines TRBV28 with TRBJ1-3; possibly TRBD1 for D (6 bases). CDR1 and CDR2 from the germline V gene are MDHEN and SYDVKM. The CDR3 loop spans 14 amino acids. Trimming shortened V by 10 bases and J by 3 bases, and 16 bases separated the two germline ends. The CDR3: CATLAGAGGNTIYF. CDR3 sequence (DNA): TGTGCCACCCTGGCGGGGGCTGGTGGAAACACCATATATTTT.

For the CDR3, the DNA is TGTGCCAGTCTAGCGGGGAGCACAGATACGCAGTATTTT. Its translation is CASLAGSTDTQYF. V is TRBV7-9 and J is TRBJ2-3; 9 nucleotides line up with TRBD2. This CDR3 has 13 residues. V trimming: 9 bases; J trimming: 0 bases; junction bases outside the gene matches: 1. CDR1 is SEHNR and CDR2 is FQNEAQ in the germline V gene (reference sequence). The variable domain in full, completed from reference TRBV7-9 and TRBJ2-3, reads DTGVSQNPRHKITKRGQNVTFRCDPISEHNRLYWYRQTLGQGPEFLTYFQNEAQLEKSRLLSDRFSAERPKGSFSTLEIQRTEQGDSAMYLCASLAGSTDTQYFGPGTRLTVL.